The entry below describes one T cell receptor beta chain. What it binds is not known. Sequenced by immunoSEQ multiplex PCR; TCRdb stores in-frame clones only, minus some. This sample has approximately 89,000 clones, with approximately 89% found just once. The sample is drawn from a study of T cell repertoires and HLA-DP antigens. Untouched CD4+ T cells were isolated by negative selection, averaging about 98% purity. V shed 1 base and J 7 bases; nucleotides not matched to a gene: 13. The germline CDR1 and CDR2 sequences are LNHNV and YYDKDF (reference sequence). This CDR3 region has 17 residues. The clonotype originates from a man in his fifties in good health and CMV-seronegative. The chain carries TRBV15 and TRBJ2-1; 7 bases line up with TRBD2. Sequencing was performed on CD4+ T cells from PBMCs. Written as DNA, the CDR3 is TGTGCCACCAGCAGAGGTGATTTGGGGGGGTCCCAGAATGAGCAGTTCTTC. Protein product: CATSRGDLGGSQNEQFF.